One sample yielded the 18 T cell receptor beta chains listed below, sequenced in a study of a mutant IDH1 vaccine in newly diagnosed glioma. Assay: immunoSEQ multiplex PCR; the TCRdb copy retains only in-frame clones and omits some. The sample yields approximately 52,000 clones, 60% to 85% seen once. As to time point: week 47, end of study. All doses held 300 ug of mutant IDH1 20-mer peptide, with topical imiquimod. No antigen has been assigned to these receptors. The input for sequencing was PBMCs, taken from a glioma patient whose treatment included an IDH1 peptide vaccine. These receptors all come from a woman in her forties with glioma. Some clones in this sample may be carry-over from other donors' samples.

V gene TRBV5-4 combines with J gene TRBJ2-5; D possibly corresponds to TRBD1 (6 bases). V lost 5 bases to trimming and J lost 5 bases, with 19 bases between them. The CDR3 runs 15 residues. Per the germline V gene, CDR1 is SGHNT and CDR2 is YYREEE (reference sequence). CDR3 residues: CASSYTGWSEETQYF. CDR3 sequence (DNA): TGTGCCAGCAGTTACACAGGGTGGTCGGAGGAGACCCAGTACTTC. The variable domain in full, completed from reference TRBV5-4 and TRBJ2-5, reads ETGVTQSPTHLIKTRGQQVTLRCSSQSGHNTVSWYQQALGQGPQFIFQYYREEENGRGNFPPRFSGLQFPNYSSELNVNALELDDSALYLCASSYTGWSEETQYFGPGTRLLVL.

V and J are TRBV19 and TRBJ1-2; D might be TRBD1 (5 bases). The CDR3 length is 14 residues. The V gene's germline CDR1 is LNHDA and CDR2 SQIVND (reference sequence). The germline V and J ends were trimmed by 1 base and 3 bases, with 9 bases remaining between them. Written as DNA, the CDR3 is TGTGCCAGTAGTATAGTTGGGGGTGACTATGGCTACACCTTC. This gives the protein CASSIVGGDYGYTF.

Only one count was recorded for this clone. V gene TRBV12-5 combines with J gene TRBJ1-1, with D perhaps matching TRBD1 (5 bases). Germline V gives CDR1 LGHNT, CDR2 FRNRAP. The V and J ends lost 4 bases and 4 bases respectively, with 10 bases between them. This CDR3 comprises 13 residues. The CDR3 DNA is TGTGCTAGTGGTTATCAGGGTGTCACTGAAGCTTTCTTT. Translating it yields CASGYQGVTEAFF.

J is TRBJ2-1 and V is TRBV6-6; tentatively, D is TRBD1 (5 bases). V was pared by 0 bases and J by 3 bases, with 9 bases between. The CDR3 runs 15 residues. Germline CDR1 reads MNHNY; CDR2 reads SVGAGI (reference sequence). The CDR3 DNA reads as TGTGCCAGCAGTTACTCGTCAGGGCACTACAATGAGCAGTTCTTC. Protein: CASSYSSGHYNEQFF.

The V call is TRBV15, the J call TRBJ2-5; possibly TRBD1 for D (6 bases). Between the trimmed V and J ends, which lost 5 bases and 3 bases, there was a span of 13 bases. The CDR3 is 14 residues long. From germline, CDR1 is LNHNV and CDR2 YYDKDF (reference sequence). CDR3 sequence (DNA): TGTGCCACCAGCCCCCCGAGGACAGAAGAGACCCAGTACTTC. Amino acids: CATSPPRTEETQYF. The whole variable domain, filled in from reference TRBV15 and TRBJ2-5, reads DAMVIQNPRYQVTQFGKPVTLSCSQTLNHNVMYWYQQKSSQAPKLLFHYYDKDFNNEADTPDNFQSRRPNTSFCFLDIRSPGLGDTAMYLCATSPPRTEETQYFGPGTRLLVL.

The V call is TRBV10-3, the J call TRBJ1-4, with 8 bases that match TRBD1. This CDR3 is 14 amino acids long. V shed 6 bases, J shed 7 bases, and the junction held 7 bases outside the gene matches. The germline gives CDR1 ENHRY, CDR2 SYGVKD. The CDR3 here is CAIRETGESEKLFF. For the CDR3, the DNA is TGTGCCATCAGAGAGACAGGGGAGAGTGAAAAACTGTTTTTT.

The chain joins TRBV7-9 to TRBJ1-6; D remains ambiguous. Trimming cost V 1 base and J 7 bases, with 2 bases left between them. In germline, CDR1 is SEHNR, CDR2 FQNEAQ (reference sequence). This CDR3 contains 12 residues. CDR3 sequence reads: CASSLVNSPLHF. The DNA for the CDR3 is TGTGCCAGCAGCTTAGTGAATTCACCCCTCCACTTT.

The chain is built from TRBV5-1 and TRBJ2-4; D is unclear. V was pared by 3 bases and J by 7 bases, with 11 bases between. Germline loops: CDR1 SGHRS, CDR2 YFSETQ. This CDR3 region has 13 residues. In DNA form, the CDR3 reads TGCGCCAGCAGCTCGGACCCCGCGAACATTCAGTACTTC. Translated, it gives CASSSDPANIQYF.

This chain joins TRBV5-1 and TRBJ2-3; D is uncertain. Trimming shortened V by 4 bases and J by 6 bases, and 15 bases separated the two germline ends. The germline V gene has CDR1 SGHRS and CDR2 YFSETQ. The CDR3 covers 14 residues. CDR3 sequence reads: CASSLLTFLDTQYF. The CDR3 DNA reads as TGCGCCAGCAGCCTTCTAACCTTTTTGGATACGCAGTATTTT.

The chain links TRBV7-6 to TRBJ1-3, with D possibly being TRBD1 (5 bases). Germline-derived CDR1 and CDR2 are SGHVS and FNYEAQ. V lost 5 bases to trimming and J lost 8 bases, with 16 bases between them. The CDR3 is made up of 14 amino acids. CDR3 bases: TGTGCCAGCAGCCTGGGAGGGGACGCAGACACCATATATTTT. This sequence encodes CASSLGGDADTIYF.

The J gene is TRBJ2-4, the V gene TRBV2, with TRBD2 identical over 13 bases. The V and J ends lost 6 bases and 0 bases, in that order; junction bases with no gene match: 8. The length of the CDR3 is 18 residues. Germline values: CDR1 SNHLY, CDR2 FYNNEI. CDR3 loop: CASRLTSGGSLAKNIQYF. The DNA of the CDR3 is TGTGCCAGCAGGCTGACTAGCGGGGGGTCCCTAGCCAAAAACATTCAGTACTTC.

This clone occurred a few times. The chain employs TRBV30 and TRBJ1-1, with D possibly being TRBD1 (6 bases). The CDR3 loop spans 13 amino acids. Trimming shortened V by 5 bases and J by 11 bases, and 21 bases separated the two germline ends. Germline V gene data show CDR1 as GTSNPN and CDR2 as SVGIG (reference sequence). The CDR3 region is CAWSQSRGDKAFF. In DNA form, the CDR3 reads TGTGCCTGGTCCCAATCCAGGGGAGATAAGGCTTTCTTT.

This clone was counted only a few times. CDR3 protein: CSARTLDTQYF. In DNA, the CDR3 is TGCAGTGCTAGAACCTTAGATACGCAGTATTTT. The chain combines TRBV20-1 with TRBJ2-3, with D hard to call. CDR3 length: 11 amino acids. Germline-derived CDR1 and CDR2 are DFQATT and SNEGSKA (reference sequence). V was pared by 2 bases and J by 5 bases, with 5 bases between.

The chain carries TRBV15 and TRBJ1-2; weak D call: TRBD1 (6 bases). The V end lost 1 base, the J end lost 6 bases, and 12 bases lay between the germline ends. This CDR3 has 14 amino acids. Germline-derived CDR1 and CDR2 are LNHNV and YYDKDF (reference sequence). CDR3 in amino acids: CATSRGEGDNGYTF. The CDR3 region has the DNA TGTGCCACCAGCAGAGGTGAGGGGGATAATGGCTACACCTTC.

The chain employs TRBV30 and TRBJ2-1; 9 bases align to TRBD2. V lost 0 bases and J lost 6; bases outside the gene matches: 12. The CDR3 runs to 17 residues. Germline V gives CDR1 GTSNPN, CDR2 SVGIG (reference sequence). CDR3 DNA sequence: TGTGCCTGGAGTGTAAGGCCTAGCGGGGCCACCAGCAATGAGCAGTTCTTC. Translation gives CAWSVRPSGATSNEQFF.

This clone came up a few times. The chain joins TRBV19 to TRBJ1-1; D perhaps matches TRBD1 (6 bases). The ends were cut back, 6 bases at V and 1 base at J, with 12 bases in the middle. The CDR3 sequence is 14 residues long. CDR1 and CDR2 (germline): LNHDA, SQIVND (reference sequence). The DNA of the CDR3 is TGTGCCAGTAGCCTCGAGGGGGGGAACACTGAAGCTTTCTTT. Its translation: CASSLEGGNTEAFF. Looking up the rest from reference TRBV19 and TRBJ1-1 gives the full variable domain: DGGITQSPKYLFRKEGQNVTLSCEQNLNHDAMYWYRQDPGQGLRLIYYSQIVNDFQKGDIAEGYSVSREKKESFPLTVTSAQKNPTAFYLCASSLEGGNTEAFFGQGTRLTVV.

The chain combines TRBV19 with TRBJ2-2; D is possibly TRBD2 (6 bases). The ends were cut back, 6 bases at V and 3 bases at J, with 11 bases in the middle. The CDR3 extends over 14 amino acids. Germline V gene lookup returns CDR1 LNHDA and CDR2 SQIVND (reference sequence). The CDR3 protein is CASSRDFYTGELFF. In nucleotides, the CDR3 is TGTGCCAGTAGCAGGGACTTCTACACCGGGGAGCTGTTTTTT.

The chain joins TRBV10-3 to TRBJ1-2; D gene unclear. Trimming pared 0 bases from V and 0 bases from J, leaving 11 bases between. The V gene's germline CDR1 is ENHRY and CDR2 SYGVKD. The CDR3 extends over 16 amino acids. The CDR3 here is CAISESGRAPNYGYTF. CDR3 bases: TGTGCCATCAGTGAGTCCGGAAGGGCCCCTAACTATGGCTACACCTTC.